These 21 T cell receptor beta chains were sequenced from one sample in a study of neoadjuvant anti-PD-1 for oral cavity cancer. Here immunoSEQ multiplex PCR was the method, and the copy in TCRdb shows in-frame clones only, minus some. The sample carries tens of thousands of clones, around 88% recorded once. Sequenced material: PBMCs, taken before nivolumab (anti-PD-1) treatment. The receptors shown here come from a person aged 35 to 85 with oral cavity squamous cell carcinoma.

By its share, this clone is medium-sized. The chain combines TRBV28 with TRBJ1-2; D perhaps matches TRBD1 (5 bases). The CDR3 has 12 residues. Per germline, CDR1 MDHEN and CDR2 SYDVKM. Trimming took 6 bases from V and 8 from J, leaving 13 bases between them. In nucleotides, the CDR3 is TGTGCCAGCAGCTTCCGGGGCAGAGGCTACACCTTC. It codes for CASSFRGRGYTF.

The chain is built from TRBV4-1 and TRBJ2-1, with 10 bases lining up with TRBD1. Germline lookup yields CDR1 MGHRA and CDR2 YSYEKL. CDR3 size: 15 residues. With 3 bases clipped from V and 3 bases from J, the junction kept 2 bases outside the gene matches. The CDR3 sequence is CASSQGQGIYNEQFF. CDR3 nucleotide sequence: TGCGCCAGCAGCCAGGGACAGGGGATCTACAATGAGCAGTTCTTC.

The genes are TRBV5-1 and TRBJ2-3, with D hard to call. CDR1 SGHRS and CDR2 YFSETQ come from the germline V gene. V was trimmed by 3 bases and J by 2 bases, leaving 10 bases between them. The CDR3 extends over 14 amino acids. The CDR3 here is CASSSWTSTDTQYF. CDR3 DNA sequence: TGCGCCAGCAGCTCCTGGACCTCCACAGATACGCAGTATTTT.

The chain uses TRBV2 and TRBJ1-4, with 7 bases aligning to TRBD1. Germline CDR1 and CDR2: SNHLY and FYNNEI. The CDR3 has 14 amino acids. V dropped 8 bases and J dropped 3; count of bases not matched to a gene: 6. For the CDR3, the DNA is TGTGCCAGCGACAGGGTAGAGTCTAATGAAAAACTGTTTTTT. It specifies CASDRVESNEKLFF.

This rearrangement joins TRBV4-2 to TRBJ2-4; D uncertain. The germline CDR1 and CDR2 sequences are LGHNA and YNFKEQ. Trimming took off 0 bases at V and 7 bases at J, with 13 bases between the two ends. CDR3 size: 15 residues. The CDR3 loop reads CASSQDFLVRNIQYF. As DNA, the CDR3 is TGTGCCAGCAGCCAAGATTTCCTAGTTCGGAACATTCAGTACTTC.

The genes are TRBV11-2 and TRBJ1-2; D possibly corresponds to TRBD1 (5 bases). This CDR3 spans 13 amino acids. Germline values: CDR1 SGHAT, CDR2 FQNNGV. V was pared by 0 bases and J by 8 bases, with 10 bases between. Here the CDR3 reads CASSLDRGGGYTF. The CDR3 region has the DNA TGTGCCAGCAGCTTAGATCGCGGGGGAGGCTACACCTTC.

This chain connects TRBV11-2 to TRBJ1-5; tentative D call: TRBD1 (5 bases). V was cut by 5 bases and J by 0 bases, with 8 bases left in between. Germline V gene sequence: CDR1 SGHAT, CDR2 FQNNGV. The CDR3 is 14 residues long. DNA for the CDR3: TGTGCCAGCAGCATGACAGATAGCAATCAGCCCCAGCATTTT. Its protein is CASSMTDSNQPQHF.

The count of this clone is one. The chain carries TRBV7-9 and TRBJ2-3; D ambiguous. The germline CDR1 and CDR2 sequences are SEHNR and FQNEAQ (reference sequence). The CDR3 consists of 12 residues. Trimming cost V 5 bases and J 6 bases, with 9 bases left between them. In DNA, the CDR3 is TGTGCCAGCAGCCGGAGTGTCGATACGCAGTATTTT. Translation: CASSRSVDTQYF.

The chain uses TRBV7-9 and TRBJ2-5, with D perhaps TRBD1 or TRBD2 (5 bases each). CDR3 length equals 14 residues. The V end was cut by 1 base, the J end by 4 bases, with 10 bases between. CDR1 is SEHNR, CDR2 FQNEAQ, per germline (reference sequence). The DNA of the CDR3 is TGTGCCAGCAGCTTAGAAGTTGGGGGAGAGACCCAGTACTTC. Translation gives CASSLEVGGETQYF.

In this sample, this clone turned up a few times. The DNA of the CDR3 is TGTGCCAGCAGTTACGGGGGACAGGGAGAAGGAAACACCATATATTTT. Translated, it gives CASSYGGQGEGNTIYF. The J gene is TRBJ1-3, the V gene TRBV6-6, with 9 bases aligning to TRBD1. The V and J ends lost 2 bases and 4 bases, in that order; junction bases with no gene match: 6. The CDR3 contains 16 residues. Germline V lookup: CDR1 MNHNY, CDR2 SVGAGI (reference sequence).

CDR3 nucleotides: TGCGCCAGCAGCCATAGTAATCAGCCCCAGCATTTT. It translates to CASSHSNQPQHF. V and J are TRBV4-1 and TRBJ1-5; no definite D call. The CDR3 is 12 residues long. The ends were cut back, 3 bases at V and 4 bases at J, with 4 bases in the middle. Germline V gives CDR1 MGHRA, CDR2 YSYEKL.

In its sample, this clone was seen a few times. This chain uses TRBV12-5 with TRBJ1-5; D is ambiguous. CDR3 length: 17 amino acids. V was cut by 0 bases and J by 3 bases, with 15 bases left in between. The germline CDR1 and CDR2 sequences are LGHNT and FRNRAP. The CDR3, as DNA: TGTGCTAGTGGTTTGGTTAACCTCGAGGCAGCCAATCAGCCCCAGCATTTT. Translated, it gives CASGLVNLEAANQPQHF.

The CDR3 DNA reads as TGTGCCAGCAGTTTTATAGGGTTAATGGAGCCCCAGCATTTT. It codes for CASSFIGLMEPQHF. The J gene is TRBJ1-5, the V gene TRBV27, with D uncertain. Trimming shortened V by 3 bases and J by 8 bases, and 14 bases separated the two germline ends. CDR1 and CDR2 (germline): MNHEY, SMNVEV (reference sequence). The CDR3 spans 14 residues.

V gene TRBV5-4 combines with J gene TRBJ1-3; D unclear. The V gene lost 0 bases and the J gene lost 2 bases, with 9 bases spanning the gap. This CDR3 is built from 15 residues. CDR1 SGHNT and CDR2 YYREEE come from the germline V gene (reference sequence). The chain's CDR3 is CASSLAPLTGNTIYF. The CDR3 region has the DNA TGTGCCAGCAGCTTGGCACCATTGACTGGAAACACCATATATTTT.

The chain combines TRBV30 with TRBJ1-2; D call uncertain. This CDR3 comprises 12 residues. Trimming took off 3 bases at V and 0 bases at J, with 5 bases between the two ends. Germline V gives CDR1 GTSNPN, CDR2 SVGIG (reference sequence). The CDR3 DNA reads as TGTGCCTGGAGCTTTGCTAACTATGGCTACACCTTC. The encoded protein is CAWSFANYGYTF.

This clone has a handful of counts. The gene calls are TRBV4-2 and TRBJ2-2; D is unclear. This CDR3 contains 15 residues. Germline loops: CDR1 LGHNA, CDR2 YNFKEQ. V lost 4 bases to trimming and J lost 3 bases, with 12 bases between them. The CDR3 bases are TGTGCCAGCAGCCCGCTTGGCGTGGACACCGGGGAGCTGTTTTTT. Its translation is CASSPLGVDTGELFF.

The J gene is TRBJ1-1, the V gene TRBV5-1; tentatively, D is TRBD1 (6 bases). Trimming shortened V by 3 bases and J by 6 bases, and 12 bases separated the two germline ends. Germline V gene sequence: CDR1 SGHRS, CDR2 YFSETQ. CDR3 length: 13 residues. The CDR3 DNA reads TGCGCCAGCAGCTCAGGGGTTCGCGCTGAAGCTTTCTTT. It encodes CASSSGVRAEAFF. The complete variable domain, with remaining parts taken from reference TRBV5-1 and TRBJ1-1, reads KAGVTQTPRYLIKTRGQQVTLSCSPISGHRSVSWYQQTPGQGLQFLFEYFSETQRNKGNFPGRFSGRQFSNSRSEMNVSTLELGDSALYLCASSSGVRAEAFFGQGTRLTVV.

This sequence joins TRBV29-1 and TRBJ2-7; D is possibly TRBD1 (6 bases). V was clipped by 5 bases and J by 3 bases, with 11 bases between them. Germline assignment: CDR1 SQVTM and CDR2 ANQGSEA. The CDR3 consists of 12 residues. The DNA of the CDR3 is TGCAGCGTTACGGCAGGGGTCTACGAGCAGTACTTC. Protein: CSVTAGVYEQYF.

This clone was counted between two and nine times. This rearrangement joins TRBV4-1 to TRBJ1-4; maybe TRBD1 (5 bases). Trimming cost V 4 bases and J 2 bases, with 20 bases left between them. CDR3 length: 18 residues. Germline V gene lookup returns CDR1 MGHRA and CDR2 YSYEKL. CDR3 bases: TGCGCCAGCAGCCCCGACAGTTTAAAAAGCTTCACTAATGAAAAACTGTTTTTT. This translates into CASSPDSLKSFTNEKLFF.

This clone was observed a few times. The CDR3 DNA reads TGTGCCATCAGTGGGACAGGGGATCAGCCCCAGCATTTT. This codes for CAISGTGDQPQHF. The V gene is TRBV10-3, the J gene TRBJ1-5; 9 bases map to TRBD1. Trimming took 4 bases from V and 5 from J; bases not matched to a gene: 0. Germline CDR1 reads ENHRY; CDR2 reads SYGVKD. The CDR3 spans 13 residues.

V is TRBV25-1 and J is TRBJ1-4, with D tentatively TRBD1 (5 bases). V lost 3 bases to trimming and J lost 0 bases, with 8 bases between them. CDR1 and CDR2 from the germline V gene are MGHDK and SYGVNS. The CDR3 is made up of 15 amino acids. This chain's CDR3 is CASSDPTATNEKLFF. The CDR3 region has the DNA TGTGCCAGCAGTGACCCGACAGCAACTAATGAAAAACTGTTTTTT.